This T cell receptor (beta chain) appears in the sequencing data of a study of shared clonotypes between healthy human individuals. TCRdb's table, derived via immunoSEQ multiplex PCR, lists solely in-frame clones and lacks some. The sample contains about 230,000 clones, 65% of which appear only once. To note about this clone: Its antigen remains unknown.

Overall study results and limits: Donors were few, which limited the genetic and exposure-history diversity represented.

Between the trimmed V and J ends, which lost 6 bases and 4 bases, there was a span of 9 bases. The V gene's germline CDR1 is MNHNS and CDR2 SASEGT. The CDR3 covers 12 residues. Sequenced material: memory CD4+ T cells sorted from blood. The sample's subset: CD45RA-negative fraction. This clonotype was sampled from a young man in good health. V gene TRBV6-1 combines with J gene TRBJ1-1, with D uncertain. The CDR3 loop is CASRGVGTEAFF. The CDR3 DNA sequence: TGTGCCAGCAGGGGAGTCGGCACTGAAGCTTTCTTT.